This T cell receptor beta chain appears in the sequencing data of a study of CD8+CD57+ T cells in acquired aplastic anemia. Overall study: Sorted CD4+ and CD8+ cells gave an average of about 3 ug of DNA. General study results and limits: For CD8+ Simpson's diversity, patients and controls showed no significant difference.

TCR beta VDJ and CDR3 were profiled, and genomic DNA was the template. TCRdb independently ran MiXCR on the reads; one entry per CDR3 protein. The table includes approximately 130,000 distinct CDR3 sequences, 40% detected once. Sequenced patients had shown CD8+CD57+ cell expansion by flow cytometry. Blood came from patients not yet given any therapy. This clonotype was detected only a few times. Its cognate antigen is unknown. A much larger clone differs from this one at a single base, so this may be a read error. In this CDR3 the conserved last residue, phenylalanine or tryptophan, is missing, so a read error is likely. J lost 8 bases, V lost 2 bases, and 3 bases had no gene match. The CDR3 totals 13 residues. Germline lookup yields CDR1 MNHEY and CDR2 SVGAGI.

The origin of this receptor is a human donor with aplastic anemia. The chain carries TRBV6-5 and TRBJ1-2, with TRBD1 matching over 9 bases. Sequences were obtained from sorted CD4+, CD8+, or CD8+CD57+ T cells (not recorded which) from PBMCs. The CDR3 spells CASSYGQGQGYTL. CDR3 sequence (DNA): TGTGCCAGCAGTTACGGACAGGGGCAAGGCTACACCCTC.